These T cell receptor beta chains were read from a single sample in a study of blood T cell repertoires in COVID-19. Profiling relied on immunoSEQ multiplex PCR, and the TCRdb table lists in-frame clones only, not all of them. The table has about 270,000 clones, roughly 85% seen once. Sequences were obtained from PBMCs or T cells enriched from blood (not recorded which). These receptors all come from a woman aged 50 to 65 with acute COVID-19. The CDR3 runs from the conserved cysteine through the conserved F or W. Each record gives: clone size, V gene, J gene, D gene, CDR3 DNA, CDR3 protein. D genes are given only for firm matches. Clone size is shown for a subset of rows, as once, few, many or a class of expanded clone.

abundance: .; v_gene: TRBV19; j_gene: TRBJ2-7; d_gene: .; CDR3nt: TGTGCCAGTAGTATGGCCGACCGGAGCTCCTACGAGCAGTACTTC; CDR3aa: CASSMADRSSYEQYF
abundance: once; v_gene: TRBV7-2; j_gene: TRBJ1-5; d_gene: TRBD1; CDR3nt: TGTGCCAGCAGCGCAGACAGGGGGAATCAGCCCCAGCATTTT; CDR3aa: CASSADRGNQPQHF
abundance: .; v_gene: TRBV30; j_gene: TRBJ2-7; d_gene: TRBD1; CDR3nt: TGTGCCTGGAGAGGGGGACAGGGAATTTCCTACGAGCAGTACTTC; CDR3aa: CAWRGGQGISYEQYF
abundance: .; v_gene: TRBV11-2; j_gene: TRBJ1-5; d_gene: .; CDR3nt: TGTGCCAGCAGCGGAGAACAGGGTCGTCAGCCCCAGCATTTT; CDR3aa: CASSGEQGRQPQHF
abundance: .; v_gene: TRBV6-5; j_gene: TRBJ1-6; d_gene: .; CDR3nt: TGTGCCAGCAGCTCCATCGGCCCATTCGGGTCACCCCTCCACTTT; CDR3aa: CASSSIGPFGSPLHF
abundance: .; v_gene: TRBV14; j_gene: TRBJ1-2; d_gene: .; CDR3nt: TGTGCCAGCAGCCAAGGCGGGGTCGGCTATGGCTACACCTTC; CDR3aa: CASSQGGVGYGYTF
abundance: .; v_gene: TRBV9; j_gene: TRBJ1-2; d_gene: .; CDR3nt: TGTGCCAGCAGCGTAGGTGAGGGTAACTATGGCTACACCTTC; CDR3aa: CASSVGEGNYGYTF
abundance: .; v_gene: TRBV27; j_gene: TRBJ1-1; d_gene: .; CDR3nt: TGTGCCAGCAGTTTAAGGTCAGGAAGGAAGAACACTGAAGCTTTCTTT; CDR3aa: CASSLRSGRKNTEAFF
abundance: .; v_gene: TRBV9; j_gene: TRBJ2-2; d_gene: .; CDR3nt: TGTGCCAGCAGCGTAGCGGTTTCGGTCACCGGGGAGCTGTTTTTT; CDR3aa: CASSVAVSVTGELFF
abundance: .; v_gene: TRBV19; j_gene: TRBJ1-2; d_gene: .; CDR3nt: TGTGCCAGTTCCAACCTGGGGGGTTCCTATTATGGCTACACCTTC; CDR3aa: CASSNLGGSYYGYTF
abundance: .; v_gene: TRBV2; j_gene: TRBJ2-5; d_gene: TRBD1; CDR3nt: TGTGCCAGCAGTGAAGGGACAGGGCGCGAAGAGACCCAGTACTTC; CDR3aa: CASSEGTGREETQYF
abundance: .; v_gene: TRBV7-9; j_gene: TRBJ1-1; d_gene: TRBD1; CDR3nt: TGTGCCAGCAGCTATTCAGGGGGCGGCACTGAAGCTTTCTTT; CDR3aa: CASSYSGGGTEAFF
abundance: .; v_gene: TRBV6-2/TRBV6-3; j_gene: TRBJ2-2; d_gene: TRBD2; CDR3nt: TGTGCCAGCAGTTATAGGGCTAGCGGGGGTTCCACCGGGGAGCTGTTTTTT; CDR3aa: CASSYRASGGSTGELFF
abundance: many; v_gene: TRBV7-9; j_gene: TRBJ1-6; d_gene: .; CDR3nt: TGTGCCAGCAGTCGGGGGGGATCACCCCTCCACTTT; CDR3aa: CASSRGGSPLHF
abundance: .; v_gene: TRBV5-1; j_gene: TRBJ1-1; d_gene: TRBD1; CDR3nt: TGCGCCAGCAGCTTGATAGGCAGGGGGCGAGACACTGAAGCTTTCTTT; CDR3aa: CASSLIGRGRDTEAFF
abundance: .; v_gene: TRBV7-2; j_gene: TRBJ1-5; d_gene: .; CDR3nt: TGTGCCAGCAGCCCCCGCGGGGGCCAGCCCCAGCATTTT; CDR3aa: CASSPRGGQPQHF
abundance: .; v_gene: TRBV6-1; j_gene: TRBJ2-2; d_gene: TRBD2; CDR3nt: TGTGCCAGCAGTGAGCTCAGCGGGGGGTCATACACCGGGGAGCTGTTTTTT; CDR3aa: CASSELSGGSYTGELFF
abundance: .; v_gene: TRBV6-2/TRBV6-3; j_gene: TRBJ1-6; d_gene: TRBD1; CDR3nt: TGTGCCAGCAGTCTTTCGACAGGGGGAGGCTCACCCCTCCACTTT; CDR3aa: CASSLSTGGGSPLHF
abundance: .; v_gene: TRBV7-6; j_gene: TRBJ1-3; d_gene: .; CDR3nt: TGTGCCAGCAGCTTAGAGGGGGAAACTGGAAACACCATATATTTT; CDR3aa: CASSLEGETGNTIYF
abundance: .; v_gene: TRBV5-1; j_gene: TRBJ2-2; d_gene: .; CDR3nt: TGCGCCAGCAGCTTAATAACAGGGCTCGACGGGGAGCTGTTTTTT; CDR3aa: CASSLITGLDGELFF
abundance: .; v_gene: TRBV6-5; j_gene: TRBJ1-2; d_gene: .; CDR3nt: TGTGCCAGCGGTTTAGAGGGAGGAGGCTACACCTTC; CDR3aa: CASGLEGGGYTF
abundance: .; v_gene: TRBV5-6; j_gene: TRBJ2-5; d_gene: TRBD2; CDR3nt: TGTGCCAGCAGCTCCTTGGGACTAGCGGGGGAGACCCAGTACTTC; CDR3aa: CASSSLGLAGETQYF
abundance: .; v_gene: TRBV24-1; j_gene: TRBJ1-5; d_gene: TRBD1; CDR3nt: TGTGCCACCAGTGAGACAGGGTTCGGGCCCCAGCATTTT; CDR3aa: CATSETGFGPQHF
abundance: .; v_gene: TRBV7-9; j_gene: TRBJ2-1; d_gene: TRBD2; CDR3nt: TGTGCCAGCAGCCCCACTGGGCTAGCGGGGGAATTAAGCTACAATGAGCAGTTCTTC; CDR3aa: CASSPTGLAGELSYNEQFF
abundance: few; v_gene: TRBV18; j_gene: TRBJ2-1; d_gene: .; CDR3nt: TGTGCCAGCTCACCAAACAGGGCAAGCTCCTACAATGAGCAGTTCTTC; CDR3aa: CASSPNRASSYNEQFF
abundance: .; v_gene: TRBV7-2; j_gene: TRBJ1-3; d_gene: .; CDR3nt: TGTGCCAGCAGTTCCTTTCAGGGCTCTGGAAACACCATATATTTT; CDR3aa: CASSSFQGSGNTIYF
abundance: .; v_gene: TRBV5-1; j_gene: TRBJ2-7; d_gene: .; CDR3nt: TGCGCCAGCAGCTCAGGTAGGGGGTCCCACTACGAGCAGTACTTC; CDR3aa: CASSSGRGSHYEQYF
abundance: .; v_gene: TRBV2; j_gene: TRBJ1-2; d_gene: TRBD1; CDR3nt: TGTGCCAGCAGCGGGACAGGGGCTAACTATGGCTACACCTTC; CDR3aa: CASSGTGANYGYTF
abundance: .; v_gene: TRBV11-2; j_gene: TRBJ1-1; d_gene: TRBD1; CDR3nt: TGTGCCAGCAGCGGACAGGGGGGGAACACTGAAGCTTTCTTT; CDR3aa: CASSGQGGNTEAFF
abundance: once; v_gene: TRBV13; j_gene: TRBJ1-2; d_gene: TRBD1; CDR3nt: TGTGCCAGCAGTCAGGGGGCGCGGGGCTACACCTTC; CDR3aa: CASSQGARGYTF
abundance: once; v_gene: TRBV27; j_gene: TRBJ1-3; d_gene: TRBD1; CDR3nt: TGTGCCAGCAGAGTGACAGGGTCTGGAAACACCATATATTTT; CDR3aa: CASRVTGSGNTIYF
abundance: .; v_gene: TRBV6-5; j_gene: TRBJ2-5; d_gene: TRBD1; CDR3nt: TGTGCCAGCAGTACGGGACAGGGGCCGTCGGGGACCCAGTACTTC; CDR3aa: CASSTGQGPSGTQYF
abundance: few; v_gene: TRBV5-6; j_gene: TRBJ1-1; d_gene: .; CDR3nt: TGTGCCAGCTTCCCAGGAAGAACGAACACTGAAGCTTTCTTT; CDR3aa: CASFPGRTNTEAFF
abundance: .; v_gene: TRBV4-3; j_gene: TRBJ1-6; d_gene: .; CDR3nt: TGCGCCAGCAGCCAAGATCGGGTCAATTCACCCCTCCACTTT; CDR3aa: CASSQDRVNSPLHF
abundance: .; v_gene: TRBV5-4; j_gene: TRBJ2-1; d_gene: .; CDR3nt: TGTGCCAGCAGCTTGGCCGGGTCCCACAATGAGCAGTTCTTC; CDR3aa: CASSLAGSHNEQFF
abundance: .; v_gene: TRBV2; j_gene: TRBJ1-5; d_gene: TRBD1; CDR3nt: TGTGCCAGCAGGGATTCACAGGGGGGATATCAGCCCCAGCATTTT; CDR3aa: CASRDSQGGYQPQHF